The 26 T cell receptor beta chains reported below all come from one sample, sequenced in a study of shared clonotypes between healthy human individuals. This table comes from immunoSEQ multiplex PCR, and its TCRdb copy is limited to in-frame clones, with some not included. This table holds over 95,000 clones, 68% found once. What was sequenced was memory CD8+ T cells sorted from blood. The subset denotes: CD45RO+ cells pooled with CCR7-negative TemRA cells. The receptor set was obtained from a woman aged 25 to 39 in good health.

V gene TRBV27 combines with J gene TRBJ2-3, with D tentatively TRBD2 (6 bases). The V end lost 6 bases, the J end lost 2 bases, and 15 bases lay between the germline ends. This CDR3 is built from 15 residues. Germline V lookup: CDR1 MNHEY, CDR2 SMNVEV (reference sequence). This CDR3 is CASSGQRAVTDTQYF. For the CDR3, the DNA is TGTGCCAGCAGCGGTCAGCGGGCGGTCACAGATACGCAGTATTTT.

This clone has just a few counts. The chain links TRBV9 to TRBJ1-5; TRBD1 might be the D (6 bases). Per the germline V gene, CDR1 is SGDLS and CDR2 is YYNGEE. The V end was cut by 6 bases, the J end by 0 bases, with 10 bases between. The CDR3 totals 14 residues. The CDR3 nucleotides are TGTGCCAGCAACGAGGGGGATAGCAATCAGCCCCAGCATTTT. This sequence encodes CASNEGDSNQPQHF.

CDR3 nucleotide sequence: TGTGCCAGCAGTCCGCCGGGACTCCCCTACGAGCAGTACTTC. This gives the protein CASSPPGLPYEQYF. The J gene is TRBJ2-7, the V gene TRBV27; possibly TRBD2 for D (6 bases). Per germline, CDR1 MNHEY and CDR2 SMNVEV (reference sequence). There are 14 residues in the CDR3. Trimming left V 5 bases short and J 2 bases short, with 13 bases between.

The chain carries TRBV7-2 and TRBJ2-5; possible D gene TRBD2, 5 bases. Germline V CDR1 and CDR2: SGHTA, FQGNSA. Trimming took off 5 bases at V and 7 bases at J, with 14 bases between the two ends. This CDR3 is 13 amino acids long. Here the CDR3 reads CASSATRVGTQYF. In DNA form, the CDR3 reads TGTGCCAGCAGCGCAACTAGGGTGGGGACCCAGTACTTC. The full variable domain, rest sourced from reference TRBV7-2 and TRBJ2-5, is GAGVSQSPSNKVTEKGKDVELRCDPISGHTALYWYRQSLGQGLEFLIYFQGNSAPDKSGLPSDRFSAERTGGSVSTLTIQRTQQEDSAVYLCASSATRVGTQYFGPGTRLLVL.

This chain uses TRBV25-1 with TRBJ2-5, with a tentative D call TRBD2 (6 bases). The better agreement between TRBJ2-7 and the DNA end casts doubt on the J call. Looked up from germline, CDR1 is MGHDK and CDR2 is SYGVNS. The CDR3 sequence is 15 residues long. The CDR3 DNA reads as TGTGCCAGCAGTGGACCCGGGACTCCTTCCTACGAGCAGTACTTC. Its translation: CASSGPGTPSYEQYF.

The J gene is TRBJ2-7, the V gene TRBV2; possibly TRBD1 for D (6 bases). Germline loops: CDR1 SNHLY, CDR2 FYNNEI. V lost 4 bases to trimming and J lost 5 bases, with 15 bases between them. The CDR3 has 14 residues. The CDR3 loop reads CASSVRGGVHEQYF. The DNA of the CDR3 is TGTGCCAGCAGTGTTAGAGGGGGAGTCCACGAGCAGTACTTC.

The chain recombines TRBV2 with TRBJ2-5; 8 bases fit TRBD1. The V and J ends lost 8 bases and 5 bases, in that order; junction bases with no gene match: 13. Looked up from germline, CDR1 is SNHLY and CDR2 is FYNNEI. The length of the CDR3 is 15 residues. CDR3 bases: TGTGCCAGCGGTCGACAGGGGAACTCGGGGGAGACCCAGTACTTC. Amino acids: CASGRQGNSGETQYF. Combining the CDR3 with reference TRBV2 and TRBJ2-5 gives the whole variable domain EPEVTQTPSHQVTQMGQEVILRCVPISNHLYFYWYRQILGQKVEFLVSFYNNEISEKSEIFDDQFSVERPDGSNFTLKIRSTKLEDSAMYFCASGRQGNSGETQYFGPGTRLLVL.

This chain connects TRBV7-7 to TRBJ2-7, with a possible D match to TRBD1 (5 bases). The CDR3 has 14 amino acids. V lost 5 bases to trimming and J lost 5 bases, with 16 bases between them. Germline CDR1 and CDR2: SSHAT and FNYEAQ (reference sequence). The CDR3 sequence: CASSPQGLVDEQYF. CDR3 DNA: TGTGCCAGCAGCCCCCAGGGTCTAGTCGACGAGCAGTACTTC.

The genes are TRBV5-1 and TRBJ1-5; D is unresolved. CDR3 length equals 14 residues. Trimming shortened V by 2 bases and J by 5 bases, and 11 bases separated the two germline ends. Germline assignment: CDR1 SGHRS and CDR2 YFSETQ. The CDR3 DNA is TGCGCCAGCAGCTTCGGTGACGGTGATCAGCCCCAGCATTTT. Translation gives CASSFGDGDQPQHF.

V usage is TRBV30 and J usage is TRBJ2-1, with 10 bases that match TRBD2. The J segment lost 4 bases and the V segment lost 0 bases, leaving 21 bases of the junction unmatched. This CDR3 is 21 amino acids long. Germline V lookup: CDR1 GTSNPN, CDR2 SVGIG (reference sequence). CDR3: CAWSVYSHRLAGAGLYNEQFF. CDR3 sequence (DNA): TGTGCCTGGAGTGTATATTCCCATAGACTAGCGGGCGCCGGGCTTTACAATGAGCAGTTCTTC.

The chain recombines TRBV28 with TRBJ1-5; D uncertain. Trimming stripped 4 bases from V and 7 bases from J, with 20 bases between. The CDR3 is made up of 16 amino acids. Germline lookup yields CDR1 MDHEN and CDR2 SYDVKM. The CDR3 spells CASSSQHDPGGQPQHF. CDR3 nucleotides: TGTGCCAGCAGTTCCCAACACGACCCCGGCGGGCAGCCCCAGCATTTT.

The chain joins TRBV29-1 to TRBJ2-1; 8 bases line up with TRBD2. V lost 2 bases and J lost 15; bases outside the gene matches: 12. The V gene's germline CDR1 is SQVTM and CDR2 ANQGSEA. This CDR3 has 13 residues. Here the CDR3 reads CSVESSSGYHPFF. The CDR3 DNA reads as TGCAGCGTTGAATCCTCTAGCGGGTATCATCCGTTCTTC.

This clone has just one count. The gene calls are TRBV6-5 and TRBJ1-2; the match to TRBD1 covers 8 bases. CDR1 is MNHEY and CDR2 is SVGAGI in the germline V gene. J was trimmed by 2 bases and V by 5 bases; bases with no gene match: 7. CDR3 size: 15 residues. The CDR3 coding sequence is TGTGCCAGCAGTCCCTTCCGGACAGGGAACTATGGCTACACCTTC. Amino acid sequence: CASSPFRTGNYGYTF.

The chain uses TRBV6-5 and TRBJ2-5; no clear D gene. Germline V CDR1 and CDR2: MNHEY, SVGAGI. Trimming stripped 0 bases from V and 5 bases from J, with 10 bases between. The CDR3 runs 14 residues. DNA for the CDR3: TGTGCCAGCAGTTACTCGGTTCACCGGGAGACCCAGTACTTC. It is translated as CASSYSVHRETQYF.

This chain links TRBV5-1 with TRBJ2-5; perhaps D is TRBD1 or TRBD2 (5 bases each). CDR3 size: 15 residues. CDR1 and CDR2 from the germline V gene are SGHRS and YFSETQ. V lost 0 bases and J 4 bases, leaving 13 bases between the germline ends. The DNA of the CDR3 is TGCGCCAGCAGCTTGGTGGGGACGGGCGGAGAGACCCAGTACTTC. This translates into CASSLVGTGGETQYF. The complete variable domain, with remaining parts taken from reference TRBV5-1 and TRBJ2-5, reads KAGVTQTPRYLIKTRGQQVTLSCSPISGHRSVSWYQQTPGQGLQFLFEYFSETQRNKGNFPGRFSGRQFSNSRSEMNVSTLELGDSALYLCASSLVGTGGETQYFGPGTRLLVL.

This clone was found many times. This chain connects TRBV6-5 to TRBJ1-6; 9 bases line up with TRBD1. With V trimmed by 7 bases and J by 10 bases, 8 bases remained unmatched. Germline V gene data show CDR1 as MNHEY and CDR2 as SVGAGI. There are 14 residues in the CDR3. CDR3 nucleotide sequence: TGTGCCAGCATGACGGGACAGGGTGGGTCACCCCTCCACTTT. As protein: CASMTGQGGSPLHF.

This CDR3 is CATSGRPGLAGDGEFF. CDR3 DNA sequence: TGTGCCACCAGCGGTCGACCGGGACTAGCGGGAGATGGGGAGTTCTTC. The rearrangement joins TRBV15 to TRBJ2-1; 14 bases fit TRBD2. Germline CDR1 LNHNV, CDR2 YYDKDF (reference sequence). V lost 5 bases to trimming and J lost 14 bases; unmatched junction nucleotides: 14. CDR3 size: 16 residues.

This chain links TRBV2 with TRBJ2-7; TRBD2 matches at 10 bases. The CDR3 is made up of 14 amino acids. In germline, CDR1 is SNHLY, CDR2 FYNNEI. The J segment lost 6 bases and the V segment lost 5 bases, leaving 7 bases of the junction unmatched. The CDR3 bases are TGTGCCAGCAGTCCTAGCGGGAGTATCGGCGAGCAGTACTTC. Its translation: CASSPSGSIGEQYF.

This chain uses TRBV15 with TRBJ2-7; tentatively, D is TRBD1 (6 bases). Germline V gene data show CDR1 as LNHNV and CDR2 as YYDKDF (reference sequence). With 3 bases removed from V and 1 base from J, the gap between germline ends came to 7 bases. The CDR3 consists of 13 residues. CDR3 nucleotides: TGTGCCACCAGCAGCGGACAGTCCTACGAGCAGTACTTC. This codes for CATSSGQSYEQYF.

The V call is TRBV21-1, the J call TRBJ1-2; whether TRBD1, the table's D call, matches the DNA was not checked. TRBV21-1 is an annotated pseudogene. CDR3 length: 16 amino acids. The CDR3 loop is CASSRNVDRKTYGYTF. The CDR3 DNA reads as TGTGCCAGCAGCCGAAATGTAGACAGAAAGACCTATGGCTACACCTTC.

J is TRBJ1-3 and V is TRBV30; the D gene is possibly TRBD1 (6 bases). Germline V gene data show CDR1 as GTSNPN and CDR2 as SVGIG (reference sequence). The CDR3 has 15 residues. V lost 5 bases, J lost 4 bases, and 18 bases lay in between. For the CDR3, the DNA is TGTGCCTGGGACCGAAACAGGGTTTCGGGAAACACCATATATTTT. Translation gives CAWDRNRVSGNTIYF.

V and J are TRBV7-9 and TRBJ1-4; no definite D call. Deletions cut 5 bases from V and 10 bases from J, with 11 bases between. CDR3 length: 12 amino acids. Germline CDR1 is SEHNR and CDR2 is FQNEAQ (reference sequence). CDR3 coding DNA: TGTGCCAGCAGCACCCCGGGTGGAAAACTGTTTTTT. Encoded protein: CASSTPGGKLFF. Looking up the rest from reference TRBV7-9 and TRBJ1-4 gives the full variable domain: DTGVSQNPRHKITKRGQNVTFRCDPISEHNRLYWYRQTLGQGPEFLTYFQNEAQLEKSRLLSDRFSAERPKGSFSTLEIQRTEQGDSAMYLCASSTPGGKLFFGSGTQLSVL.

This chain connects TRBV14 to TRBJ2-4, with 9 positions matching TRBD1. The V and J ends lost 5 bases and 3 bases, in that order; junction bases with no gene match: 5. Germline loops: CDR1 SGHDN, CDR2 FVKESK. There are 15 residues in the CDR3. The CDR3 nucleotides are TGTGCCAGCAGCGGACAGGGGTCGGGCAAAAACATTCAGTACTTC. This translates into CASSGQGSGKNIQYF. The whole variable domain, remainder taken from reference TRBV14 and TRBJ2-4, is EAGVTQFPSHSVIEKGQTVTLRCDPISGHDNLYWYRRVMGKEIKFLLHFVKESKQDESGMPNNRFLAERTGGTYSTLKVQPAELEDSGVYFCASSGQGSGKNIQYFGAGTRLSVL.

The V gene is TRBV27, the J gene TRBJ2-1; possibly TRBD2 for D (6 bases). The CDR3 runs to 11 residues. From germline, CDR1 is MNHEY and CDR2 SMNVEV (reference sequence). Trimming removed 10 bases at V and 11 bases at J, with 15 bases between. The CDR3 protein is CATLTGLKQFF. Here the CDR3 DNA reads TGTGCCACACTAACCGGACTAAAGCAGTTCTTC.

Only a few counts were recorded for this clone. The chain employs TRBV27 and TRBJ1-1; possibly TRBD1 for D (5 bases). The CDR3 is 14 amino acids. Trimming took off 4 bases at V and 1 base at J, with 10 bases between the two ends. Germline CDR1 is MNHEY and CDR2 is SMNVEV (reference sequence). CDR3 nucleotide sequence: TGTGCCAGCAGTTATCAGGGTTCGAACACTGAAGCTTTCTTT. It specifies CASSYQGSNTEAFF.

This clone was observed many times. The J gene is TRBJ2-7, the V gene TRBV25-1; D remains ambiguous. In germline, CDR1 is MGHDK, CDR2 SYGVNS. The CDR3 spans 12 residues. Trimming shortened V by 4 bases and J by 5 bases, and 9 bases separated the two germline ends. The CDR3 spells CASSGSRDEQYF. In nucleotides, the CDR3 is TGTGCCAGCAGTGGGTCGAGAGACGAGCAGTACTTC.